This T cell receptor (beta chain) was obtained from a study of T-cell memory formation after mild COVID-19. Study-level background: TCR clusters were mostly confined to one donor each. Study findings and constraints: The study found balanced CD4/CD8 in clones contracting day 15 to 85 and a CD4+ lean in later expanders. Memory from before infection featured some responding clones, which suggests cross-reactive memory joined.

With constant-segment primers, 5'RACE yielded cDNA libraries of TCR alpha and TCR beta that carried sample barcodes and UMIs. TCRdb passed the 5' RACE reads through MiXCR, listing each CDR3 protein once. The table lists approximately 89,000 distinct CDR3 sequences, around a quarter of them singletons. With regard to this clonotype: Its antigen is unknown.

In germline, CDR1 is LNHNV, CDR2 YYDKDF (reference sequence). This CDR3 is 13 amino acids long. With 0 bases removed from V and 7 bases from J, the gap between germline ends came to 9 bases. V gene TRBV15 combines with J gene TRBJ2-5, with D perhaps TRBD2 (6 bases). The clonotype comes from a man younger than 35 who had mild COVID-19 (a few samples of this study predate the infection). Cell type and time point are not known. Sequenced material: PBMCs or a T cell subset sorted from them (not recorded which). For the CDR3, the DNA is TGTGCCACCAGCAGAGATCTGGGAGGGACCCAGTACTTC. Amino acids: CATSRDLGGTQYF.